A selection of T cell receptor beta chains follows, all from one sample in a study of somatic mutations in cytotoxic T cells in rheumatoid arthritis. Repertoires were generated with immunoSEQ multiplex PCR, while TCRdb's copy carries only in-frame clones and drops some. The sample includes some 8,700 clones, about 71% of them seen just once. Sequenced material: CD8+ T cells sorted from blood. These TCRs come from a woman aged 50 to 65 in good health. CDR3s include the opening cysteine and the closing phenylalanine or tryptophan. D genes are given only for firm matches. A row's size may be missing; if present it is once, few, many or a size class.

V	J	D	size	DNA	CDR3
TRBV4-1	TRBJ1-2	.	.	TGCGCCAGCAGCCAAGTCCGAGGACTGGACTATGGCTACACCTTC	CASSQVRGLDYGYTF
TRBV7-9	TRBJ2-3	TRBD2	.	TGTGCCAGCAGTCAGACTAGCGGGGGCACAGATACGCAGTATTTT	CASSQTSGGTDTQYF
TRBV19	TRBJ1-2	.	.	TGTGCCAGTAGTATCGGGGGGAACTATGGCTACACCTTC	CASSIGGNYGYTF
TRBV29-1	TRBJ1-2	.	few	TGCAGCGTCGTACAGGAGAATTACTATGGCTACACCTTC	CSVVQENYYGYTF
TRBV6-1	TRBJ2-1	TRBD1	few	TGTGCCAGCAGTGAACTGGGTGGGACAGGGGCAAGGAATGAGCAGTTCTTC	CASSELGGTGARNEQFF
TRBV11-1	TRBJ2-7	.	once	TGTGCCAGCAGCTTAGAGTCGGACAGCCTCTACGAGCAGTACTTC	CASSLESDSLYEQYF
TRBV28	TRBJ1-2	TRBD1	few	TGTGCCAGCAGTCTGACAGGGGGGGATTCAGGCTACACCTTC	CASSLTGGDSGYTF
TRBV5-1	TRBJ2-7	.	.	TGCGCCAGCAGCTTGGCCGGAGGATCCTACGAGCAGTACTTC	CASSLAGGSYEQYF
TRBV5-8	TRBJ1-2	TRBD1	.	TGTGCCAGCAGCTTGAGGGCCCGGGACAGCTATAACTATGGCTACACCTTC	CASSLRARDSYNYGYTF
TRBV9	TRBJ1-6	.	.	TGTGCCAGCAGCGCAGAGGATTCACCCCTCCACTTT	CASSAEDSPLHF
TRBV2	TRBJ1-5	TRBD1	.	TGTGCCAGCCTAAATGGACAGGGGCGATATAGCAATCAGCCCCAGCATTTT	CASLNGQGRYSNQPQHF
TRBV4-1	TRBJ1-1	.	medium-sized	TGCGCCAGCAGCCCACGAGAGAACACTGAAGCTTTCTTT	CASSPRENTEAFF
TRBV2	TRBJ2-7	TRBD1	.	TGTGCCAGCAGTGAATGGACAGGGGAGGGCCACGAGCAGTACTTC	CASSEWTGEGHEQYF
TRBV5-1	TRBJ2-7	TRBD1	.	TGCGCCAGCAGACAAACAGGGGGCGCGTCCTACGAGCAGTACTTC	CASRQTGGASYEQYF
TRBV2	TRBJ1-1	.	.	TGTGCCGGCAACCAGGGGCTGGGCACTGAAGCTTTCTTT	CAGNQGLGTEAFF
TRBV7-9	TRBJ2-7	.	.	TGTGCCAGCAGCTTCCTAGCTGAGCAGTACTTC	CASSFLAEQYF
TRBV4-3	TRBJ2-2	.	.	TGCGCCAGCAGCCAGTACCGGACAGCCGGGGCCGGGGAGCTGTTTTTT	CASSQYRTAGAGELFF
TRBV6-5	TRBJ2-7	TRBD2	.	TGTGCCAGCAGTTACTCGACTAGCGGGAACTACGAGCAGTACTTC	CASSYSTSGNYEQYF
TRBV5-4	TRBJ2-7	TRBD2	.	TGTGCCAGCAGCGCAACTAGCGGGGGGGCCTACGAGCAGTACTTC	CASSATSGGAYEQYF
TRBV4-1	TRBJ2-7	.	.	TGCGCCAGCAGCCGGGGACTTTTCTACGAGCAGTACTTC	CASSRGLFYEQYF
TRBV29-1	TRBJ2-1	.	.	TGCAGCGTTGAGGTGGAGAACCGAAATGAGCAGTTCTTC	CSVEVENRNEQFF
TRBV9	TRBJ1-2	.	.	TGTGCCAGCAGTTTCAATCTTCAGACAGATCCTAACTATGGCTACACCTTC	CASSFNLQTDPNYGYTF
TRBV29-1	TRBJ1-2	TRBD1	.	TGCAGCGTGGAGACAGGGGCCGGCTATGGCTACACCTTC	CSVETGAGYGYTF
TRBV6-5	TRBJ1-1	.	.	TGTGCCAGCAGTTACGGGCCGAACACTGAAGCTTTCTTT	CASSYGPNTEAFF
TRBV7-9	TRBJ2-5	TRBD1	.	TGTGCCAGCAGCTTGACAGGGGCCCATCAAGAGACCCAGTACTTC	CASSLTGAHQETQYF
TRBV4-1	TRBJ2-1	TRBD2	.	TGCGCCAGCAGCCAAGAACCAGCGGGGGACTACAATGAGCAGTTCTTC	CASSQEPAGDYNEQFF
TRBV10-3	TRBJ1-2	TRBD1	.	TGTGCCATCGCGGACAGGCCCTATGGCTACACCTTC	CAIADRPYGYTF
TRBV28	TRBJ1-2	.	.	TGTGCCAGCAGTTTAGGACACCCCTATGGCTACACCTTC	CASSLGHPYGYTF
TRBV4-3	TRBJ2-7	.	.	TGCGCCAGCAGCCAAGATTGGGAGGACGAGCAGTACTTC	CASSQDWEDEQYF
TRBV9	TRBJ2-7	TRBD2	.	TGTGCCAGCAGCGTAGCTAGCGGGTCCCCTTCCTACGAGCAGTACTTC	CASSVASGSPSYEQYF
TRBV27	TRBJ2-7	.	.	TGTGCCAGCAGACCGACAGGCTCCTACGAGCAGTACTTC	CASRPTGSYEQYF
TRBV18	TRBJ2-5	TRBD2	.	TGTGCCAGCTCACCCGGACTAGCGGGTGGGGGAGAGACCCAGTACTTC	CASSPGLAGGGETQYF
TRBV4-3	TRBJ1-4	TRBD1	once	TGCGCCAGCAGCCAAGATTGGGGGACAGGGGTGATTAATGAAAAACTGTTTTTT	CASSQDWGTGVINEKLFF
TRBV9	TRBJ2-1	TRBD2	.	TGTGCCAGCAGCGAGGCACTAGCGGGGGCATACAATGAGCAGTTCTTC	CASSEALAGAYNEQFF
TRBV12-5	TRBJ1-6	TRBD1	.	TGTGCTAGTGGTTTGGTCCTCCGGGACAGGGGACCCTTCGGGTCACCCCTCCACTTT	CASGLVLRDRGPFGSPLHF
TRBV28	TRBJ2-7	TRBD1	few	TGTGCCAGCAGTCCGACCGTCGGGACAGGGGACGAGCAGTACTTC	CASSPTVGTGDEQYF
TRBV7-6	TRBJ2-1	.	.	TGTGCCAGCAGCGACTTACAGGGCGTGAATGAGCAGTTCTTC	CASSDLQGVNEQFF
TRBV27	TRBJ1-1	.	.	TGTGCCAGCAGTATAGGACAGCTCTCGTTCGCCACTGAAGCTTTCTTT	CASSIGQLSFATEAFF
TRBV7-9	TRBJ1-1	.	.	TGTGCCAGCAGCTTAGCGCGGGTGGCGCTCGCTGAAGCTTTCTTT	CASSLARVALAEAFF
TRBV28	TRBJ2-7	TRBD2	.	TGTGCCAGCAGCACCCTAGCGGGGATCTACGAGCAGTACTTC	CASSTLAGIYEQYF
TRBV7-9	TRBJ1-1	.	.	TGTGCCAGCAGCTTTACTCAGGGGTACCCTGGGGCTTTCTTT	CASSFTQGYPGAFF
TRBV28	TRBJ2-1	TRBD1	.	TGTGCCAGCAGTCGGACAGGGGGAGGCAATGAGCAGTTCTTC	CASSRTGGGNEQFF
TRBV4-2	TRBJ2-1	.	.	TGTGCCAGTTCATCGGGGGAGGCGTACAATGAGCAGTTCTTC	CASSSGEAYNEQFF
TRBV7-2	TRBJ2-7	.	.	TGTGCCAGCAGCCCAGGCCCTCCTCTCGACGAGCAGTACTTC	CASSPGPPLDEQYF
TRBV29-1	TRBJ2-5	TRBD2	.	TGCAGCGTCAACGGACTAGCGGGGGCAGAGACCCAGTACTTC	CSVNGLAGAETQYF